This TCR beta chain was identified during a study of blood T cell repertoires in COVID-19 (dated by TCRdb to the early 2020s). The study in broad terms: Samples covering the acute and convalescent phases of COVID-19 were provided by collaborators in the United States, Italy and Spain. The material from the prospective study consisted of cDNA or gDNA derived from T cells, B-cell-depleted T cells, or PBMCs. The dataset comprised deeply sampled blood TCRbeta repertoires from subjects exposed to, actively infected with, or recovered from COVID-19. The repertoires were released in a freely available public database intended as a resource for research on the immune response to SARS-CoV-2. Samples came from the ongoing ImmuneRACE study (first 160 participants) plus 1,254 subjects from 6 global collaborators. Sample metadata almost always included a de-identified subject ID, COVID-19 status, age in years and sex. HLA class I and class II types, where available, came from metadata supplied by the sample provider rather than from assay-based typing.

Regarding this clone: Its antigen is not yet known. Base qualities are not at hand, and no much larger clone is one base apart.

TCRbeta CDR3 regions were amplified from genomic DNA by means of the immunoSEQ Assay, a bias-controlled multiplex PCR. Per the original workflow: Nucleated cell counts per sample were estimated from amplification of reference gene primers within the assay. To quantify the absolute abundance of each unique TCRbeta CDR3 rearrangement, sequence reads were collapsed and filtered. For each sample, productive Simpson clonality was calculated as the square root of Simpson's diversity index over productive rearrangements. Sourced from immuneACCESS, this table was stored by TCRdb with only in-frame sequences that have V and J called. A share of the clones is absent; for the studies checked, an unresolved V gene accounts for under half, and the remainder has no known explanation. Clone size and V and J calls were adopted from that table, with D and trimming inferred from the DNA. Counted in this sample were 200,000 to 300,000 clones; around 80% of them appeared once. The ten largest clones represent more than 5% of the sample.

From cysteine to phenylalanine, the CDR3 is 17 amino acids long. This entry keeps only the CDR3 DNA: 51 bases, framed from base 1. The germline V end is reduced by 5 bases and the J end by 0 bases; junction bases left unmatched: 13. The germline V gene supplies CDR1 SGHRS and CDR2 YFSETQ. Each collaborating institution followed its own protocols to collect whole blood in K2EDTA tubes. For TCRbeta analysis, collaborator samples were shipped as frozen whole blood, as isolated PBMCs, or as DNA extracted from either sample type. Here is what the overall study found, with its caveats: The amount of clinical and demographic metadata varied by source and participant and was provided uncurated.

The sample comprised peripheral blood. The sequence joins TRBV5-1 to TRBJ2-7; TRBD2 aligns with 8 central bases. The receptor was derived from a human donor in a cohort sampled during active COVID-19. The nucleotide sequence is given as TGCGCCAGCAGGCTCAACCCTGGCGGGAGGCCCTCCTACGAGCAGTACTTC. The resulting protein is CASRLNPGGRPSYEQYF.